This T cell receptor beta chain was recovered during a study of Graves' ophthalmopathy and Graves' hyperthyroidism listed by TCRdb under 2018. Regarding the study in general: Peripheral blood was collected at initial diagnosis, prior to any treatment. The independent validation cohort included 20 or so hyperthyroidism patients plus 17 patients who later progressed from hyperthyroidism to ophthalmopathy. T-cell repertoires of thyroid tissue and blood were compared in over 5 hyperthyroidism patients. For training and testing, the approximately 97 patients in the discovery cohort were randomly divided in a 7:3 ratio. The study used TCR beta repertoire signatures to distinguish Graves' ophthalmopathy from Graves' hyperthyroidism and to predict progression to ophthalmopathy. Following sample collection, hyperthyroidism patients were given methimazole at a starting dose of 30 mg daily, and ophthalmopathy patients were given high-dose intravenous methylprednisolone. In total, over 130 blood samples were TCR-sequenced: some 43 ophthalmopathy, some 72 hyperthyroidism and some 17 hyperthyroidism-to-ophthalmopathy patients. To explore V-J signatures that separate ophthalmopathy from hyperthyroidism, a discovery set of approximately 100 patients was enrolled, consisting of 40 to 45 with ophthalmopathy and about 60 with stable hyperthyroidism.

At least ten counts were recorded for this clonotype. Its recognized antigen is unknown. The sample holds no much larger clone one base away, and base qualities are not on file. The investigation overall reported the following: No statistical method was used to set the sample size in advance, and the investigators knew which group each participant was assigned to. In cross-validation, the 13-signature model distinguished ophthalmopathy from stable hyperthyroidism with 87.88% sensitivity and around 81% specificity, while in the test set the corresponding values were approximately 80% and 75%. In validation, the model predicted ophthalmopathy progression with about 70% sensitivity and approximately 72% specificity; approximately 12 predicted patients were CT-confirmed with GO in a median of approximately 6.2 months. Most of the expanded thyroid clonotypes with a frequency above 0.001 were also detected in blood, and it was suggested that the thyroid immune response may be reflected by blood repertoires.

TCR beta CDR3 regions were amplified from RNA transcripts for repertoire sequencing. The first round was an RT-PCR using HTBI primers with the Qiagen OneStep RT-PCR kit, and this first round was followed by a second-round multiplex PCR, then size selection and purification. Sequencing of the libraries was carried out on an Illumina HiSeq2000 in paired-end mode with 100 bp reads. On the authors' methods: SOAPnuke was used for read processing, and reads with adapters, uncalled bases, a mean Phred below 15, or no exact constant-primer or identifier match were discarded. COPE v1.2.5 was used to merge high-quality paired reads. Clonotypes were defined as unique nucleotide sequences and were aligned to IMGT TRB V, D and J references using MiTCR v1.1. Only V-J combinations with frequency above 0.0001 were analysed, covering more than 99% of repertoires. A TCR clonal expansion and chaos score per V-J combination was defined as the ratio of F50 clonal expansion to chaos observed in the TCRdist matrix. Welch's t-statistics and random forest were used to reduce the features to 10 to 15 V-J combinations, which were then used as input to a naive Bayes classifier. The Morisita-Horn index was used to measure how similar the thyroid and blood repertoires were. The public reads were reanalyzed by TCRdb: fastp trimming at Q25, MiXCR alignment, in-frame beta chains only. A single entry per CDR3 protein holds the most common genes and DNA from its merged rows. The authors' filters were not applied to this entry. The sample table records hundreds of thousands of distinct CDR3 sequences; 20% to 25% of these occur just once. The ten largest make up around 6.5% of the sample.

Hyperthyroidism was defined as stable when no progression to ophthalmopathy occurred within 18 months of follow-up. The hyperthyroidism patients were 18 to 65 years old and newly diagnosed, with a disease duration of less than 2 months. Patients with other autoimmune diseases, uncontrolled infections, pregnancy or lactation were excluded. Clinical symptoms, serum thyroxine, TRAb, thyroid ultrasound and orbital computed tomography were used for diagnosis. Ficoll-Paque density gradient centrifugation was used to isolate PBMCs from 8 to 10 ml of fresh peripheral blood. Total RNA was extracted with Trizol reagent and quality-checked on an Agilent 2100 Bioanalyzer. Input material: peripheral blood. The receptor was isolated from a woman in her late teens or twenties with stable Graves' hyperthyroidism. Some clones in this sample may be carry-over from other donors' samples. Donor details come from another sample of the same person, matched by shared clones.

The nucleotide sequence is given as TGCAGTGCTAGTAGGGCAGGGGCCGAGACCCAGTACTTC. This is translated as CSASRAGAETQYF. The chain joins TRBV20-1 to TRBJ2-5, with TRBD1 perhaps the D gene, on 6 matching bases. Deletion took 3 bases off V and 5 bases off J, with a span of 13 bases between the germline ends. Looking up the germline V gene (reference sequence) yields CDR1 DFQATT and CDR2 SNEGSKA. The CDR3 measures 13 amino acids from cysteine to phenylalanine. Only the CDR3 DNA is retained, 39 bases long and in frame from the first base.